Listed here are 21 T cell receptor beta chains from one sample, sequenced in a study of blood T cell repertoires in COVID-19 (TCRdb year 2020). Library construction relied on the immunoSEQ multiplex PCR assay. TCRdb re-hosts the immuneACCESS table, in-frame sequences only. Its copies lack some clones; in the studies checked, an unresolved V gene accounts for under half of them, and the cause for the rest is not known. This sample has 200,000 to 250,000 clones in its table, and 84% of those were observed once. Roughly 4% of the sample comes from the top ten. Sequenced input: peripheral blood. The receptors derive from a man between 45 and 60 years old with acute or convalescent COVID-19.

The V and J genes are TRBV27 and TRBJ2-7; tentatively, D is TRBD1 (5 bases). The CDR3 extends over 14 amino acids. CDR1 and CDR2 (germline): MNHEY, SMNVEV (reference sequence). V shed 3 bases and J shed 9 bases, with 18 bases lying between them. CDR3 coding DNA: TGTGCCAGCAGTTTGGCACCGAACCTAGGGGTGCAGTACTTC. Residues: CASSLAPNLGVQYF.

The chain joins TRBV6-5 to TRBJ1-2; D uncertain. The CDR3 contains 16 residues. Trimming left V 0 bases short and J 0 bases short, with 11 bases between. The germline V gene encodes CDR1 MNHEY and CDR2 SVGAGI. CDR3 DNA: TGTGCCAGCAGTTACTCGATCGGCGGAGCTAACTATGGCTACACCTTC. This translates into CASSYSIGGANYGYTF.

The chain links TRBV6-5 to TRBJ1-6, with D possibly being TRBD1 (6 bases). Germline values: CDR1 MNHEY, CDR2 SVGAGI. This CDR3 is 13 amino acids long. V lost 6 bases and J 10 bases, leaving 13 bases between the germline ends. The CDR3, as DNA: TGTGCCAGCAGGAAGGGGGTGTTCTCACCCCTCCACTTT. Protein sequence: CASRKGVFSPLHF.

The J gene is TRBJ2-7, the V gene TRBV11-3; D is perhaps TRBD2 (6 bases). Between the trimmed V and J ends, which lost 5 bases and 5 bases, there was a span of 16 bases. This CDR3 has 14 amino acids. Germline loops: CDR1 SGHNT, CDR2 YENEEA. The CDR3 spells CASSLRGGSDEQYF. The DNA of the CDR3 is TGTGCCAGCAGCCTCCGTGGGGGGAGCGACGAGCAGTACTTC. Looking up the rest from reference TRBV11-3 and TRBJ2-7 gives the full variable domain: EAGVVQSPRYKIIEKKQPVAFWCNPISGHNTLYWYLQNLGQGPELLIRYENEEAVDDSQLPKDRFSAERLKGVDSTLKIQPAELGDSAVYLCASSLRGGSDEQYFGPGTRLTVT.

The V and J genes are TRBV27 and TRBJ1-4; D remains ambiguous. Trimming left V 1 base short and J 8 bases short, with 20 bases between. Germline V gene data show CDR1 as MNHEY and CDR2 as SMNVEV (reference sequence). CDR3 length: 17 amino acids. The CDR3 spells CASSLFPPLVSREKLFF. The DNA for the CDR3 is TGTGCCAGCAGTTTATTCCCCCCCCTTGTATCGAGGGAAAAACTGTTTTTT.

The chain links TRBV2 to TRBJ2-3, with TRBD2 identical over 9 bases. The CDR3 sequence is 13 residues long. Trimming at V came to 8 bases and at J to 2 bases, leaving 2 bases not matched to a gene. Germline-derived CDR1 and CDR2 are SNHLY and FYNNEI. DNA for the CDR3: TGTGCCAGCGGCGGGGGGGACACAGATACGCAGTATTTT. Protein: CASGGGDTDTQYF.

The chain couples TRBV6-5 to TRBJ1-4, with D tentatively TRBD1 (6 bases). Germline V CDR1 and CDR2: MNHEY, SVGAGI. This CDR3 contains 15 residues. With 6 bases removed from V and 0 bases from J, the gap between germline ends came to 11 bases. DNA of the CDR3: TGTGCCAGCAGAAGGGGGGGATCAACTAATGAAAAACTGTTTTTT. Its protein product is CASRRGGSTNEKLFF.

This chain links TRBV28 with TRBJ1-2; 9 nucleotides match TRBD1. Per the germline V gene, CDR1 is MDHEN and CDR2 is SYDVKM. V was pared by 5 bases and J by 8 bases, with 12 bases of the junction left unmatched. CDR3 length: 15 residues. The CDR3 is CASSPGQGPLWGYTF. DNA of the CDR3: TGTGCCAGCAGTCCCGGACAGGGGCCGCTTTGGGGCTACACCTTC.

V and J are TRBV18 and TRBJ1-1, with D possibly TRBD1 on 6 matching bases. This CDR3 is 17 amino acids long. Germline-derived CDR1 and CDR2 are KGHSH and LQKENI. V lost 2 bases and J lost 5, with 21 bases in between. The CDR3 sequence: CASSPFLNREMGTEAFF. The DNA for the CDR3 is TGTGCCAGCTCACCATTCTTGAACAGGGAGATGGGTACTGAAGCTTTCTTT.

The chain joins TRBV4-1 to TRBJ1-4; the D is unclear. The CDR3 is 13 amino acids. Per the germline V gene, CDR1 is MGHRA and CDR2 is YSYEKL. Trimming removed 4 bases from V and 7 bases from J, with 10 bases in between. Written as DNA, the CDR3 is TGCGCCAGCAGCCCCGGGGAGGCTGAAAAACTGTTTTTT. Translated: CASSPGEAEKLFF.

The V call is TRBV19, the J call TRBJ1-1; 11 bases are shared with TRBD1. The CDR3 is 15 residues long. In germline, CDR1 is LNHDA, CDR2 SQIVND (reference sequence). With V trimmed by 9 bases and J by 5 bases, 11 bases remained unmatched. CDR3 region: CASQQDRGPWTEAFF. The CDR3 bases are TGTGCCAGCCAACAGGACAGGGGGCCATGGACTGAAGCTTTCTTT.

The chain's CDR3 is CASRVRPYEQYF. DNA for the CDR3: TGTGCCAGCAGGGTCAGGCCCTACGAGCAGTACTTC. The genes are TRBV2 and TRBJ2-7; D is unclear. The CDR3 is 12 amino acids. Germline V gene sequence: CDR1 SNHLY, CDR2 FYNNEI. Trimming left V 6 bases short and J 2 bases short, with 8 bases between.

This chain joins TRBV6-1 and TRBJ2-7; maybe TRBD1 (5 bases). Germline V lookup: CDR1 MNHNS, CDR2 SASEGT. This CDR3 spans 16 amino acids. V was cut by 3 bases and J by 0 bases, with 15 bases left in between. CDR3 nucleotides: TGTGCCAGCAGTGATTTGTTCTCAGGGCCCTCCTACGAGCAGTACTTC. Translation gives CASSDLFSGPSYEQYF.

This clone was observed a few times. The rearrangement joins TRBV12-3 or TRBV12-4 to TRBJ2-7; D is unresolved. The V gene lost 6 bases and the J gene lost 5 bases, with 11 bases spanning the gap. The CDR3 is made up of 12 amino acids. The CDR3 loop is CASSQVRHEQYF. The CDR3 region has the DNA TGTGCCAGCAGCCAGGTCAGGCACGAGCAGTACTTC.

This rearrangement joins TRBV5-1 to TRBJ1-5; the D is unclear. With 1 base removed from V and 6 bases from J, the gap between germline ends came to 14 bases. Germline V gives CDR1 SGHRS, CDR2 YFSETQ. The CDR3 is made up of 15 amino acids. The CDR3: CASSLTLGVGQPQHF. CDR3 coding DNA: TGCGCCAGCAGCTTGACCCTGGGAGTTGGTCAGCCCCAGCATTTT.

The rearrangement uses TRBV5-1 and TRBJ1-1; possible D gene TRBD1, 5 bases. The germline V and J ends were trimmed by 2 bases and 10 bases, with 15 bases remaining between them. This CDR3 is built from 13 residues. Germline V lookup: CDR1 SGHRS, CDR2 YFSETQ. For the CDR3, the DNA is TGCGCCAGCAGCTTTGGTCAGGGTGAAGGAGCTTTCTTT. Its protein product is CASSFGQGEGAFF.

The chain is built from TRBV19 and TRBJ2-1, with 7 positions matching TRBD1. Germline V lookup: CDR1 LNHDA, CDR2 SQIVND (reference sequence). The CDR3 length is 16 residues. With 5 bases clipped from V and 2 bases from J, the junction kept 9 bases outside the gene matches. The CDR3 bases are TGTGCCAGTAGTCCTTCCACAGGGGACCCCTACAATGAGCAGTTCTTC. Translating gives CASSPSTGDPYNEQFF.

V usage is TRBV5-1 and J usage is TRBJ2-7, with D tentatively TRBD2 (6 bases). Germline assignment: CDR1 SGHRS and CDR2 YFSETQ. Trimming removed 0 bases at V and 3 bases at J, with 10 bases between. The length of the CDR3 is 14 residues. The CDR3 bases are TGCGCCAGCAGCTTGGTGGCGGGAAACTACGAGCAGTACTTC. This gives the protein CASSLVAGNYEQYF.

The CDR3 DNA reads TGTGCCAGCAGCTTAATCGGGACTAGCAACAATGAGCAGTTCTTC. Protein sequence: CASSLIGTSNNEQFF. V gene TRBV7-3 combines with J gene TRBJ2-1; 9 bases line up with TRBD2. Germline V gene sequence: CDR1 SGHTA, CDR2 FQGTGA. This CDR3 is built from 15 residues. The J segment lost 5 bases and the V segment lost 1 base, leaving 3 bases of the junction unmatched.

This clone appeared once. The V call is TRBV12-5, the J call TRBJ2-2; 7 bases agree with TRBD1. The CDR3 contains 15 residues. V trimming: 7 bases; J trimming: 3 bases; junction bases outside the gene matches: 8. Germline V gives CDR1 LGHNT, CDR2 FRNRAP. Here the CDR3 DNA reads TGTGCTAGTGCCCTGGGACAGCAGGACACCGGGGAGCTGTTTTTT. This sequence encodes CASALGQQDTGELFF.

J is TRBJ1-1 and V is TRBV27; no reliable D call. Germline V gene data show CDR1 as MNHEY and CDR2 as SMNVEV (reference sequence). Trimming shortened V by 5 bases and J by 3 bases, and 13 bases separated the two germline ends. CDR3 length: 14 amino acids. This CDR3 reads CASSLTNGYTEAFF. The DNA for the CDR3 is TGTGCCAGCAGTCTGACCAACGGGTACACTGAAGCTTTCTTT.